This TCR beta chain was documented in a study of Graves' ophthalmopathy and Graves' hyperthyroidism. Excluded were patients with other autoimmune diseases, uncontrolled infections, pregnancy or lactation. In this sample, this clonotype turned up many times. The junction had 2 bases not matched to a gene; V was cut back by 3 bases and J by 1 base. The CDR3 contains 14 residues. Germline V gene lookup returns CDR1 LGHNA and CDR2 YNFKEQ. For repertoire sequencing, the TCR beta CDR3 regions were amplified from RNA transcripts. HTBI primers were used in a first-round RT-PCR, which preceded a second-round multiplex PCR. Via MiXCR, TCRdb re-called the multiplex PCR reads, giving one row per CDR3 protein. The table has roughly 600,000 distinct CDR3 sequences, less than 45% seen once.

This sequence was found in an adult man with Graves' hyperthyroidism. Material: peripheral blood or thyroid tissue (not recorded which). The gene calls are TRBV4-2 and TRBJ1-1, with TRBD1 identical over 7 bases. As DNA, the CDR3 is TGTGCCAGCAGCCAGGGACAGAGGAACACTGAAGCTTTCTTT. Translating gives CASSQGQRNTEAFF.